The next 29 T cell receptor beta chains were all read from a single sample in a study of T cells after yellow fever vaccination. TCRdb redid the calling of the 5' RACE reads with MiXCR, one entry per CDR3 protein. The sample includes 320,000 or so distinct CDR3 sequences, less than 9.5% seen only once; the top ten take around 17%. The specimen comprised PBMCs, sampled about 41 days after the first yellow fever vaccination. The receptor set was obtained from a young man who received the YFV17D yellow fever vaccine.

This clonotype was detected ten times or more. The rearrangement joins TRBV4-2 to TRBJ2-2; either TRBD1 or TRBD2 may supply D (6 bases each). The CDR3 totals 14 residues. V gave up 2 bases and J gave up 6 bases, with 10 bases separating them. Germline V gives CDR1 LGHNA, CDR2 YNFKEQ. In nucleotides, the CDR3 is TGTGCCAGCAGCCAAAGGGGGGAGTCCGGGGAGCTGTTTTTT. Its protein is CASSQRGESGELFF.

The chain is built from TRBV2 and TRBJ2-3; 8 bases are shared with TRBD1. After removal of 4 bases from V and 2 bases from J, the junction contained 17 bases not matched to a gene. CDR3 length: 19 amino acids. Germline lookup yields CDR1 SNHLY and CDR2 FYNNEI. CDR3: CASSAVGRPGQEYTDTQYF. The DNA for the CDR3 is TGTGCCAGCAGTGCGGTTGGCCGGCCGGGACAGGAGTACACAGATACGCAGTATTTT.

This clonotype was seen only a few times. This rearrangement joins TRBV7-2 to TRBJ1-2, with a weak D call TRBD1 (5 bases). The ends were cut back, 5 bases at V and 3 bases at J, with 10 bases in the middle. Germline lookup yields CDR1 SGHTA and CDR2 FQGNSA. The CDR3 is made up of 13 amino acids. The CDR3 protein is CASSPQGHYGYTF. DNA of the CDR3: TGTGCCAGCAGCCCTCAGGGACACTATGGCTACACCTTC.

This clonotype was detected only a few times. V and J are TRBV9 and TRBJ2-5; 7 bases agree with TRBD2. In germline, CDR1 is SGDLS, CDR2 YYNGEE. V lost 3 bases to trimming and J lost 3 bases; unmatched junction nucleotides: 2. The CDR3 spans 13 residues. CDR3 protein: CASSARGEETQYF. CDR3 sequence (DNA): TGTGCCAGCAGCGCCCGGGGGGAAGAGACCCAGTACTTC. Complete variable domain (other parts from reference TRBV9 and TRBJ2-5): DSGVTQTPKHLITATGQRVTLRCSPRSGDLSVYWYQQSLDQGLQFLIQYYNGEERAKGNILERFSAQQFPDLHSELNLSSLELGDSALYFCASSARGEETQYFGPGTRLLVL.

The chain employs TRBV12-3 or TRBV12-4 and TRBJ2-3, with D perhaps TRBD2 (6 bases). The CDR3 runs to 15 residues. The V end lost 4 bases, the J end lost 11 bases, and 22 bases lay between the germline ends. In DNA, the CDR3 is TGTGCCAGCAGTTCTCTTCGATTCTACGGGAGAGGGCAGTATTTT. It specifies CASSSLRFYGRGQYF.

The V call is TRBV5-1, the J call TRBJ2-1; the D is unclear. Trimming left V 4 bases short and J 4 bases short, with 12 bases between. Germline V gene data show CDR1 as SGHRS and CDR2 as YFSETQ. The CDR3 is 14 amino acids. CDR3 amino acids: CASSAANSYNEQFF. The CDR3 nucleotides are TGCGCCAGCAGCGCGGCCAACTCATACAATGAGCAGTTCTTC.

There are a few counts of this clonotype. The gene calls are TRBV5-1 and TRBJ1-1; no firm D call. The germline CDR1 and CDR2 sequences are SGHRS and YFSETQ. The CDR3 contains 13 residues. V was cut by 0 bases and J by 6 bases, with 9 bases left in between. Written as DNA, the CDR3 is TGCGCCAGCAGCTTGGAGGGAAGCGCTGAAGCTTTCTTT. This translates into CASSLEGSAEAFF.

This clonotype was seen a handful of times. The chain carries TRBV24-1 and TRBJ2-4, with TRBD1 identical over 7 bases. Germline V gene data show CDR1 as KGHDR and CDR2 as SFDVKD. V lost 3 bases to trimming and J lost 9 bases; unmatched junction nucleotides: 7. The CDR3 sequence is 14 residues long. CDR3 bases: TGTGCCACCAGTGATGCCCGGGACAGTACCATTCAGTACTTC. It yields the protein CATSDARDSTIQYF.

Here the CDR3 reads CASSQASGGVRPIQYF. DNA of the CDR3: TGTGCCAGCAGTCAAGCTAGCGGGGGGGTACGGCCCATTCAGTACTTC. The gene calls are TRBV12-3 or TRBV12-4 and TRBJ2-4, with 12 bases matching TRBD2. The junction had 11 bases not matched to a gene; V was cut back by 5 bases and J by 9 bases. The CDR3 contains 16 residues.

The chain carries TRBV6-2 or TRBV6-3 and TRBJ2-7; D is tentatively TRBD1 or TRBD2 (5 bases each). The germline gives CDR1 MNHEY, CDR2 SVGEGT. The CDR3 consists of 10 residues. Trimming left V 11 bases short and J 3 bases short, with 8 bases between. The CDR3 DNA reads TGTGCCTCTGGGGGCTACGAGCAGTACTTC. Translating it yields CASGGYEQYF.

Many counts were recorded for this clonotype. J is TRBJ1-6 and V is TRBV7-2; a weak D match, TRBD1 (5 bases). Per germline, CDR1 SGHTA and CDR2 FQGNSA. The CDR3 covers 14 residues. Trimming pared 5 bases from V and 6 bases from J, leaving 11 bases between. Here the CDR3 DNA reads TGTGCCAGCAGCCGGTCGGGGCCTAATTCACCCCTCCACTTT. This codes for CASSRSGPNSPLHF.

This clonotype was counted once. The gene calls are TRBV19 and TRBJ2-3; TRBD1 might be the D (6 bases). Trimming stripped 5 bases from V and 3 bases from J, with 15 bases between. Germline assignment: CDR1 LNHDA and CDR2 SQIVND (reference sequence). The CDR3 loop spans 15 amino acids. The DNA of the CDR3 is TGTGCCAGTAGTGAAGGGGGTGTCGTAACAGATACGCAGTATTTT. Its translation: CASSEGGVVTDTQYF.

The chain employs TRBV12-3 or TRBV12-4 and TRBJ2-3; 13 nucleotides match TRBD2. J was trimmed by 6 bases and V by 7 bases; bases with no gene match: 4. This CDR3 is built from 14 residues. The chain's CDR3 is CASTTSGGADTQYF. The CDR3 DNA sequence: TGTGCCAGCACTACTAGCGGGGGGGCCGATACGCAGTATTTT.

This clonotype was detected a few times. CDR3: CATSRDQGETQYF. In DNA, the CDR3 is TGTGCCACCAGCAGAGATCAGGGAGAGACCCAGTACTTC. The V and J genes are TRBV15 and TRBJ2-5; a weak D match, TRBD1 (5 bases). The CDR3 consists of 13 residues. Trimming cost V 0 bases and J 4 bases, with 6 bases left between them. Germline V gene lookup returns CDR1 LNHNV and CDR2 YYDKDF (reference sequence). The full variable domain, with the rest looked up from reference TRBV15 and TRBJ2-5, is DAMVIQNPRYQVTQFGKPVTLSCSQTLNHNVMYWYQQKSSQAPKLLFHYYDKDFNNEADTPDNFQSRRPNTSFCFLDIRSPGLGDTAMYLCATSRDQGETQYFGPGTRLLVL.

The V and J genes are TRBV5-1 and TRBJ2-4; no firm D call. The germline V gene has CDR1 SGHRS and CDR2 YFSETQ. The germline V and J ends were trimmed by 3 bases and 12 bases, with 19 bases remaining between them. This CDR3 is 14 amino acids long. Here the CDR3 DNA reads TGCGCCAGCAGCTCGAGATCCCCACCCGGATCTCAGTACTTC. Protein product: CASSSRSPPGSQYF.

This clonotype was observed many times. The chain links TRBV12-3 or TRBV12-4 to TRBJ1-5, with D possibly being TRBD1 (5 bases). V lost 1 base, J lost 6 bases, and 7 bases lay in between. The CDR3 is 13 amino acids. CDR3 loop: CASSLGRAQPQHF. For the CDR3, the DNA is TGTGCCAGCAGTTTAGGCAGGGCTCAGCCCCAGCATTTT.

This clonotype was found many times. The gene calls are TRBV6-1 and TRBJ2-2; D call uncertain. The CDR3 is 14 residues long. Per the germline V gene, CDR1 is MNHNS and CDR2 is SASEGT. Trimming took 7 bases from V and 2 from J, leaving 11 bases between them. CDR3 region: CASNRLYNTGELFF. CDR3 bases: TGTGCCAGCAATAGACTGTATAACACCGGGGAGCTGTTTTTT.

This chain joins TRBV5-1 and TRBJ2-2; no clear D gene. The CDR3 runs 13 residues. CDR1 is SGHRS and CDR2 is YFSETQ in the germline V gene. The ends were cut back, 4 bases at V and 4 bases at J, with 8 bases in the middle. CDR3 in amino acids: CASSGSVTGELFF. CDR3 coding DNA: TGCGCCAGCAGCGGCAGCGTCACCGGGGAGCTGTTTTTT.

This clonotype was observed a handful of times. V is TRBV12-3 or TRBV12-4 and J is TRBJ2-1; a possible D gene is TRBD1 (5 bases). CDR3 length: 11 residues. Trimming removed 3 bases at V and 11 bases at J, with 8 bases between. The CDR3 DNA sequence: TGTGCCAGCAGTTTCAAGGGGAAGCAGTTCTTC. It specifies CASSFKGKQFF.

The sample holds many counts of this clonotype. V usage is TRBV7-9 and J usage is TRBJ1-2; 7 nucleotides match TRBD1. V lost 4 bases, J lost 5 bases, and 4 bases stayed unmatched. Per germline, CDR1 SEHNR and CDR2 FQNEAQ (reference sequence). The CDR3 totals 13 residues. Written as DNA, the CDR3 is TGTGCCAGCAGCTACGGGACAGCTTATGGCTACACCTTC. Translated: CASSYGTAYGYTF.

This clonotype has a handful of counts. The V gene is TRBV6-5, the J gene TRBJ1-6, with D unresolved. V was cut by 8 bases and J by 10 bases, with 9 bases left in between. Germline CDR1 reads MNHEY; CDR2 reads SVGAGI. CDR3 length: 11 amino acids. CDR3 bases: TGTGCCAGCGGATTGGGCTCACCCCTCCACTTT. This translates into CASGLGSPLHF.

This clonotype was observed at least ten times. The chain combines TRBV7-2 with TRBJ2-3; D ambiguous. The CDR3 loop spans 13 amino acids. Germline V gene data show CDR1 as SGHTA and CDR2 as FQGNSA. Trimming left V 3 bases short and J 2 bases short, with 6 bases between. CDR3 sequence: CASSFPPTDTQYF. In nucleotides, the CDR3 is TGTGCCAGCAGCTTCCCACCCACAGATACGCAGTATTTT.

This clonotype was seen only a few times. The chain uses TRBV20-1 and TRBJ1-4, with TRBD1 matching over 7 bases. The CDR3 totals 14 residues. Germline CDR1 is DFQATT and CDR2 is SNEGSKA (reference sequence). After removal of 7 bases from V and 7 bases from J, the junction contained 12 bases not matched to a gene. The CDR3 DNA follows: TGCAGTGTTCTGTCAGGGGGTGGCGGTGAAAAACTGTTTTTT. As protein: CSVLSGGGGEKLFF.

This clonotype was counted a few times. CDR3 coding DNA: TGTGCCAGCAGCTTGGACAGGGTTGGCGAGCAGTACTTC. As protein: CASSLDRVGEQYF. The chain employs TRBV5-4 and TRBJ2-7, with D perhaps matching TRBD1 (6 bases). The CDR3 spans 13 residues. CDR1 and CDR2 from the germline V gene are SGHNT and YYREEE (reference sequence). V lost 0 bases to trimming and J lost 6 bases, with 10 bases between them.

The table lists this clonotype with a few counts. The CDR3 bases are TGCAGCGTTGGGGCGCCGCCCGGGGAGCTGTTTTTT. Its protein product is CSVGAPPGELFF. The chain is built from TRBV29-1 and TRBJ2-2; the D is unclear. The V gene lost 4 bases and the J gene lost 6 bases, with 9 bases spanning the gap. There are 12 residues in the CDR3. Germline V CDR1 and CDR2: SQVTM, ANQGSEA.

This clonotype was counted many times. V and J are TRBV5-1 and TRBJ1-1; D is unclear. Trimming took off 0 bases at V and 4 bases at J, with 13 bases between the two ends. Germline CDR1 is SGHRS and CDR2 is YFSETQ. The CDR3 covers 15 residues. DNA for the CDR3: TGCGCCAGCAGCTTGGACGGCTTGGGAAGCACTGAAGCTTTCTTT. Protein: CASSLDGLGSTEAFF. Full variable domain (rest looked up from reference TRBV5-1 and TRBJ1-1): KAGVTQTPRYLIKTRGQQVTLSCSPISGHRSVSWYQQTPGQGLQFLFEYFSETQRNKGNFPGRFSGRQFSNSRSEMNVSTLELGDSALYLCASSLDGLGSTEAFFGQGTRLTVV.

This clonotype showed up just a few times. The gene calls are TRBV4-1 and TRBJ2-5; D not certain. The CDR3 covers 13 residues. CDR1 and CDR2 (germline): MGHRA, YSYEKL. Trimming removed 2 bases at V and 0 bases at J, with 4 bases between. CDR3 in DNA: TGCGCCAGCAGCCAACGGGACCAAGAGACCCAGTACTTC. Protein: CASSQRDQETQYF.

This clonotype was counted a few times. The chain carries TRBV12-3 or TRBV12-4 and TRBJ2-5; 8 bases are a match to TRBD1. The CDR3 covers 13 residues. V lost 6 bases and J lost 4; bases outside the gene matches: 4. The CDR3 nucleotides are TGTGCCAGCAGAAGAACAGGGGGAGAGACCCAGTACTTC. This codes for CASRRTGGETQYF.

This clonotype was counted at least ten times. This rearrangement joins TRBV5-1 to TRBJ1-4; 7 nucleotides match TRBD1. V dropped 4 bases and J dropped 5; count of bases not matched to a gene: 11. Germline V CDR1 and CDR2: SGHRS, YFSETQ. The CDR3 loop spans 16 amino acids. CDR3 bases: TGCGCCAGCAGCCTTCAAGAAGGGGGCGCAAATGAAAAACTGTTTTTT. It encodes CASSLQEGGANEKLFF.